These T cell receptor beta chains were read from a single sample in a study of spatial heterogeneity in lung cancer. TCRdb used MiXCR to reprocess the 5' RACE reads, holding one entry per CDR3 protein. The data contain tens of thousands of distinct CDR3 sequences, about 8.5% of them seen just once; the ten biggest clones take up 6.8%. This specimen was PBMCs, taken at surgery. All receptors come from a male donor with early-stage non-small cell lung cancer. CDR3s include the opening cysteine and the closing phenylalanine or tryptophan. A D gene is named only where the DNA matches it firmly. Where a row states a size, it is once, few, many or the class of an expanded clone; other rows omit it.

v_call	j_call	d_call	clone_size	cdr3_nt	cdr3_aa
TRBV12-3/TRBV12-4	TRBJ1-1	NA	many	TGTGCCAGCAGTTTAGGAGACACGCGAACTACTGAAGCTTTCTTT	CASSLGDTRTTEAFF
TRBV10-3	TRBJ2-5	NA	NA	TGTGCCATCAGTGAGTCGAAGGACTCCCAAGAGACCCAGTACTTC	CAISESKDSQETQYF
TRBV24-1	TRBJ2-5	NA	NA	TGTGCCACCAGTGCGGACAGCAATGAAGAGACCCAGTACTTC	CATSADSNEETQYF
TRBV28	TRBJ1-1	NA	many	TGTGCCAGCAGTTTTCCGGGGTTTGATTTGAACACTGAAGCTTTCTTT	CASSFPGFDLNTEAFF
TRBV30	TRBJ2-2	NA	NA	TGTGCCCGGACGGGGGCCGATGAAGTGAAGCTGTTTTTT	CARTGADEVKLFF
TRBV4-2	TRBJ2-7	TRBD1	many	TGTGCCAGCAGCCAAGAAGGATTGGGGACAGGTTACTACGAGCAGTACTTC	CASSQEGLGTGYYEQYF
TRBV5-4	TRBJ2-7	TRBD1	few	TGTGCCAGCAGCGGACAGGGTGGCTACGAGCAGTACTTC	CASSGQGGYEQYF
TRBV18	TRBJ2-2	NA	NA	TGTGCCAGCTCTCCTAATCTAGCCTTCACCGGGGAGCTGTTTTTT	CASSPNLAFTGELFF
TRBV27	TRBJ2-6	NA	NA	TGTGCCAGCAGTTTTTACTCCCCGGGGGCCAACGTCCTGACTTTC	CASSFYSPGANVLTF
TRBV11-3	TRBJ2-1	TRBD1	many	TGTGCCAGCAGCTTCGGACAGGGCTCCTACAATGAGCAGTTCTTC	CASSFGQGSYNEQFF
TRBV6-1	TRBJ2-5	NA	NA	TGTGCCAGCAGTGAACAGTCTTGGCAAGAGACCCAGTACTTC	CASSEQSWQETQYF
TRBV5-1	TRBJ2-7	NA	many	TGCGCCAGCAGCTTATGGAGTGGCGCCGGGGGTAACGAGCAGTACTTC	CASSLWSGAGGNEQYF
TRBV2	TRBJ2-1	TRBD1	many	TGTGCCAGCAGTGCTAGACAGGGGGCCCCAACCCTCCCTTCTGGTGAGCAGTTCTTC	CASSARQGAPTLPSGEQFF
TRBV4-1	TRBJ2-7	NA	many	TGCGCCAGCAGCCAAGACAGGGGTTGGTCCGAGCAGTACTTC	CASSQDRGWSEQYF
TRBV12-5	TRBJ2-5	TRBD1	many	TGTGCTAGTGGTAGGGGGCCGGGGGAGACCCAGTACTTC	CASGRGPGETQYF
TRBV9	TRBJ2-5	TRBD2	few	TGTGCCAGCAGCCCCTCCGGGACTAGCGGGGAGACCCAGTACTTC	CASSPSGTSGETQYF
TRBV5-6	TRBJ1-3	NA	many	TGTGCCAGCAGCTTTTCCCTATCCCCTGGAAACACCATATATTTT	CASSFSLSPGNTIYF
TRBV6-1	TRBJ2-3	NA	few	TGTGCCAGCAGTGACGGAAGGGGCACAGATACGCAGTATTTT	CASSDGRGTDTQYF
TRBV29-1	TRBJ2-4	NA	many	TGCAGCGTTGTCGGGACAACACTAGCCAAAAACATTCAGTACTTC	CSVVGTTLAKNIQYF
TRBV7-9	TRBJ2-1	TRBD1	NA	TGTGCCAGCAGCGTCACAGGGGCCGGGGACAATGAGCAGTTCTTC	CASSVTGAGDNEQFF
TRBV27	TRBJ2-7	NA	NA	TGTGCCAGCAGTGTCCGATGGTCAAACTCCTACGAGCAGTACTTC	CASSVRWSNSYEQYF
TRBV5-4	TRBJ2-7	TRBD2	NA	TGTGCCAGCAGCCCCGGCGGACTAGCGGATTACGAGCAGTACTTC	CASSPGGLADYEQYF
TRBV4-1	TRBJ2-5	TRBD1	few	TGCGCCAGCAGCCAAGGGCCCGGGGACAGCCAAGAGACCCAGTACTTC	CASSQGPGDSQETQYF
TRBV2	TRBJ1-1	NA	many	TGTGCCAGCAGGTACCATTTGGGAGCTTTCTTT	CASRYHLGAFF
TRBV30	TRBJ1-5	NA	NA	TGTGCCTGGGGGCGCATGGCGGGCAATCAGCCCCAGCATTTT	CAWGRMAGNQPQHF
TRBV7-2	TRBJ1-1	NA	many	TGTGCCAGCAGCCCTCTGCGGGGAGCTTTCTTT	CASSPLRGAFF
TRBV4-1	TRBJ2-3	NA	NA	TGCGCCAGCAGCCAAGATCGAGGAGGGGAGGCAGATACGCAGTATTTT	CASSQDRGGEADTQYF
TRBV12-3/TRBV12-4	TRBJ1-1	NA	few	TGTGCCAGCAGTTTAGCTTTCAGTGATGAAGCTTTCTTT	CASSLAFSDEAFF
TRBV12-3/TRBV12-4	TRBJ2-2	TRBD2	many	TGTGCCAGCAGTCAACTAGCGGGTTTAGCCGGGGAGCTGTTTTTT	CASSQLAGLAGELFF
TRBV2	TRBJ1-2	NA	NA	TGTGCCAGCAGTCCGGGAGGAGCTAACTATGGCTACACCTTC	CASSPGGANYGYTF
TRBV18	TRBJ2-3	NA	NA	TGTGCCAGCTCCGAACAAATAGCGGACGACACAGATACGCAGTATTTT	CASSEQIADDTDTQYF
TRBV12-3/TRBV12-4	TRBJ2-1	NA	many	TGTGCCAGCAGTTTTGCAGTCGGGAATGAGCAGTTCTTC	CASSFAVGNEQFF
TRBV7-3	TRBJ2-1	TRBD2	many	TGTGCCAGCAGCCCCAGACTAGCGGGAACCAATGAGCAGTTCTTC	CASSPRLAGTNEQFF
TRBV27	TRBJ2-3	TRBD2	many	TGTGCCAGCAGTTGGGGACTAGCGGGAGACACAGATACGCAGTATTTT	CASSWGLAGDTDTQYF
TRBV27	TRBJ2-5	TRBD2	many	TGTGCCAGCAGTGACGGACTAGCGGGAGTAGCCCAGTACTTC	CASSDGLAGVAQYF
TRBV12-3/TRBV12-4	TRBJ2-5	NA	few	TGTGCCAGCAGTTTTCAGGGGAGGGGGAGAGAAGAGACCCAGTACTTC	CASSFQGRGREETQYF
TRBV6-1	TRBJ2-4	NA	few	TGTGCCAGCAGTGCGCCGACTATTGCCAAAAACATTCAGTACTTC	CASSAPTIAKNIQYF
TRBV5-1	TRBJ2-1	NA	few	TGCGCCAGCAGCTTGGCCATAGAATGGTGGCGCAGCAGCTCCTACAATGAGCAGTTCTTC	CASSLAIEWWRSSSYNEQFF
TRBV19	TRBJ2-5	NA	NA	TGTGCCAGTAGCTTCGCGGGGGCAGAGACCCAGTACTTC	CASSFAGAETQYF
TRBV10-3	TRBJ2-2	NA	NA	TGTGCCATCAGTGCCCAAACTACGGGCGCCGGGGAGCTGTTTTTT	CAISAQTTGAGELFF
TRBV28	TRBJ2-1	TRBD2	few	TGTGCCAGCAGCCCTCTAGCGGGAGCGGCTGGTGAGCAGTTCTTC	CASSPLAGAAGEQFF
TRBV24-1	TRBJ2-3	TRBD1	few	TGTGCCACCAGCAGAGGGACAGGGGCCATGAGCGGGACAGATACGCAGTATTTT	CATSRGTGAMSGTDTQYF
TRBV20-1	TRBJ1-3	NA	many	TGCAGTGCTAGGACGGTTGGAAACACCATATATTTT	CSARTVGNTIYF
TRBV4-2	TRBJ2-2	NA	many	TGTGCCAGCAGCCAATCGGCCACCGGGGAGCTGTTTTTT	CASSQSATGELFF
TRBV2	TRBJ2-1	TRBD2	many	TGTGCCAGCAGTGTTACGACTAGCAGGAATGAGCAGTTCTTC	CASSVTTSRNEQFF
TRBV5-4	TRBJ2-7	TRBD1	many	TGTGCCAGCAGCTTCACAGGGGCAGGATACGAGCAGTACTTC	CASSFTGAGYEQYF
TRBV5-1	TRBJ2-3	TRBD2	NA	TGCGCCAGCTGCGCAGTAGCGGGAGGAGATACGCAGTATTTT	CASCAVAGGDTQYF
TRBV12-3/TRBV12-4	TRBJ2-2	NA	NA	TGTGCCAGCAGTTTACCTCTCGGGGAGCTGTTTTTT	CASSLPLGELFF
TRBV7-2	TRBJ1-5	NA	NA	TGTGCCAGCAGCCCTCGCCATAGCAATCAGCCCCAGCATTTT	CASSPRHSNQPQHF
TRBV5-1	TRBJ2-3	TRBD2	NA	TGCGCCAGCAGCTTGACGGCGGGAGGGACAGATACGCAGTATTTT	CASSLTAGGTDTQYF
TRBV9	TRBJ2-3	TRBD2	NA	TGTGCCAGCAGCGTAGTCGGCGGGAGCAACCCAGATACGCAGTATTTT	CASSVVGGSNPDTQYF